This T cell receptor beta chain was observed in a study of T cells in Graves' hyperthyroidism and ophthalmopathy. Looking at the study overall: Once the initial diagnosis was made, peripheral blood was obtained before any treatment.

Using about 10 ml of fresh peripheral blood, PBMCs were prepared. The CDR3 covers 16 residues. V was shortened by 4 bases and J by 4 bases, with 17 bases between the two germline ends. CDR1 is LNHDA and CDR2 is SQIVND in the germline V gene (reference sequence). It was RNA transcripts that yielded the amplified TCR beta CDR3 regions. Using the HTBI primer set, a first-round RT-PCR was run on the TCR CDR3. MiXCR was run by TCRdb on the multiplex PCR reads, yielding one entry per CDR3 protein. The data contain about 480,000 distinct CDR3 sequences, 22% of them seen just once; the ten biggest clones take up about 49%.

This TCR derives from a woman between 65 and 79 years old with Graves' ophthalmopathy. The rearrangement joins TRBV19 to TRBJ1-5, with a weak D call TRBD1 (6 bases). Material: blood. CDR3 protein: CASSNLDRGDNQPQHF. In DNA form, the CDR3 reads TGTGCCAGTAGTAACCTGGACAGAGGGGATAATCAGCCCCAGCATTTT.